These 27 T cell receptor beta chains originate from one sample sequenced in a study of T cells in Graves' hyperthyroidism and ophthalmopathy. RNA transcripts yielded amplified TCR beta CDR3 regions. Carried out on the TCR CDR3, a first-round RT-PCR used the HTBI primer set. In TCRdb, the multiplex PCR reads were re-called with MiXCR into one record per CDR3 protein. The sample carries roughly 700,000 distinct CDR3 sequences, 17% recorded once. Input material: blood. The receptors derive from a man aged 50 to 60 with Graves' hyperthyroidism.

This clonotype was observed at least ten times. The chain recombines TRBV18 with TRBJ2-1; TRBD2 might be the D (6 bases). V was clipped by 2 bases and J by 7 bases, with 12 bases between them. The CDR3 is 14 amino acids. Germline V CDR1 and CDR2: KGHSH, LQKENI. The CDR3 region is CASSPFREHNEQFF. DNA for the CDR3: TGTGCCAGCTCACCATTCCGGGAGCATAATGAGCAGTTCTTC.

This clonotype was recorded many times. This chain uses TRBV24-1 with TRBJ1-5, with 9 bases aligning to TRBD1. The germline V gene encodes CDR1 KGHDR and CDR2 SFDVKD. CDR3 length: 15 residues. Losses at the gene ends were 8 bases for V and 3 bases for J; bases not matched to a gene: 7. The CDR3 loop is CATTSDRGNNQPQHF. The CDR3, as DNA: TGTGCCACCACCTCGGACAGGGGAAACAATCAGCCCCAGCATTTT.

This clonotype came up many times. The chain combines TRBV6-2 or TRBV6-3 with TRBJ1-1; D unclear. V was shortened by 2 bases and J by 8 bases, with 6 bases between the two germline ends. CDR3 length: 11 residues. Germline V CDR1 and CDR2: MNHEY, SVGEGT. CDR3: CASSYVGEAFF. CDR3 nucleotide sequence: TGTGCCAGCAGTTACGTAGGGGAAGCTTTCTTT.

Points on this clonotype: A much larger clone sits a single nucleotide away, making a read error possible. V usage is TRBV6-2 or TRBV6-3 and J usage is TRBJ2-5; 8 bases agree with TRBD1. The CDR3 covers 11 residues. Germline CDR1 reads MNHEY; CDR2 reads SVGEGT. The CDR3 region has the DNA TGTGCCAGCCGACAGGGGTGGACCCTGTACTTC. Its protein is CASRQGWTLYF.

The rearrangement joins TRBV2 to TRBJ1-5; the D gene is possibly TRBD1 (6 bases). Germline CDR1 and CDR2: SNHLY and FYNNEI. The V gene lost 10 bases and the J gene lost 4 bases, with 14 bases spanning the gap. The CDR3 sequence is 13 residues long. Written as DNA, the CDR3 is TGTGCCATCTCTCGGGACACTAATCAGCCCCAGCATTTT. This codes for CAISRDTNQPQHF.

The chain uses TRBV10-3 and TRBJ2-3; 7 nucleotides match TRBD2. Trimming at V came to 2 bases and at J to 2 bases, leaving 7 bases not matched to a gene. This CDR3 has 16 amino acids. Germline loops: CDR1 ENHRY, CDR2 SYGVKD. The CDR3 nucleotides are TGTGCCATCAGTGAGGGGAGCGGGAAGAACACAGATACGCAGTATTTT. Amino acid sequence: CAISEGSGKNTDTQYF.

Ten or more counts support this clonotype. The J gene is TRBJ2-6, the V gene TRBV7-2; the D is unclear. The V end was cut by 1 base, the J end by 0 bases, with 10 bases between. Per germline, CDR1 SGHTA and CDR2 FQGNSA. The CDR3 totals 17 residues. CDR3 sequence: CASSLELRTSGANVLTF. Written as DNA, the CDR3 is TGTGCCAGCAGCTTAGAACTTCGTACCTCTGGGGCCAACGTCCTGACTTTC.

This clonotype was observed many times. The chain carries TRBV19 and TRBJ2-5; possibly TRBD1 or TRBD2 for D (5 bases each). Trimming removed 5 bases from V and 3 bases from J, with 10 bases in between. CDR1 is LNHDA and CDR2 is SQIVND in the germline V gene (reference sequence). This CDR3 is 13 amino acids long. The CDR3: CASSSQGEETQYF. In nucleotides, the CDR3 is TGTGCCAGTAGTTCCCAGGGAGAAGAGACCCAGTACTTC.

This clonotype was observed a few times. At one end the junction does not follow the germline gene, possibly because of a read error. This chain links TRBV6-5 with TRBJ1-2, with a weak D call TRBD1 (6 bases). The length of the CDR3 is 15 residues. Germline CDR1 reads MNHEY; CDR2 reads SVGAGI. DNA of the CDR3: TGTACCAGCAGTTACACCCCCCCCAGGGGTCATGGCTACACCTTC. This codes for CTSSYTPPRGHGYTF.

This clonotype was detected only a few times. The chain employs TRBV20-1 and TRBJ2-1; D gene unclear. CDR1 is DFQATT, CDR2 SNEGSKA, per germline (reference sequence). V dropped 3 bases and J dropped 8 bases, with 5 bases sitting between them. The CDR3 sequence is 10 residues long. As DNA, the CDR3 is TGCAGTGCTAGGGTGGATGAGCAGTTCTTC. Amino acid sequence: CSARVDEQFF.

The CDR3 DNA sequence: TGTGCCAGCATGGGGCGGCTCACAGATACGCAGTATTTT. This sequence encodes CASMGRLTDTQYF. This chain connects TRBV2 to TRBJ2-3; weak D call: TRBD1 (5 bases). Germline-derived CDR1 and CDR2 are SNHLY and FYNNEI. Trimming pared 7 bases from V and 2 bases from J, leaving 10 bases between. The CDR3 runs to 13 residues.

In this sample, this clonotype turned up many times. The chain recombines TRBV20-1 with TRBJ1-1; D might be TRBD1 (5 bases). The CDR3 has 14 residues. In germline, CDR1 is DFQATT, CDR2 SNEGSKA (reference sequence). Trimming took off 2 bases at V and 0 bases at J, with 10 bases between the two ends. CDR3 loop: CSARWGGVNTEAFF. In DNA, the CDR3 is TGCAGTGCTAGATGGGGGGGGGTGAACACTGAAGCTTTCTTT.

The table lists this clonotype with many counts. The chain recombines TRBV27 with TRBJ2-1, with TRBD2 identical over 15 bases. The CDR3 runs to 15 residues. V shed 7 bases and J 9 bases; nucleotides not matched to a gene: 7. The germline V gene encodes CDR1 MNHEY and CDR2 SMNVEV (reference sequence). Here the CDR3 DNA reads TGTGCCAGCAAACGGACTAGCGGGAGGGTTGGTGAGCAGTTCTTC. Translating gives CASKRTSGRVGEQFF.

There are many counts of this clonotype. The rearrangement links TRBV27 to TRBJ1-5; weak D call: TRBD1 (6 bases). Per germline, CDR1 MNHEY and CDR2 SMNVEV (reference sequence). The length of the CDR3 is 13 residues. V lost 6 bases and J lost 7, with 13 bases in between. The CDR3 bases are TGTGCCAGCAGATTCGAGAGGGGGCAGCCCCAGCATTTT. This codes for CASRFERGQPQHF.

This clonotype was recorded at least ten times. The chain has TRBV5-1 and TRBJ2-1, with D possibly TRBD2 on 6 matching bases. Germline V CDR1 and CDR2: SGHRS, YFSETQ. Trimming shortened V by 4 bases and J by 9 bases, and 14 bases separated the two germline ends. The CDR3 spans 13 residues. CDR3 sequence: CASSQETSSEQFF. The CDR3, as DNA: TGCGCCAGCAGCCAAGAGACTAGTAGTGAGCAGTTCTTC.

This clonotype has ten or more counts. The rearrangement uses TRBV9 and TRBJ1-1; D not certain. V gave up 0 bases and J gave up 1 base, with 4 bases separating them. Germline V gene data show CDR1 as SGDLS and CDR2 as YYNGEE. The CDR3 contains 13 residues. As DNA, the CDR3 is TGTGCCAGCAGCGTAGGGAGGAACACTGAAGCTTTCTTT. Amino acid sequence: CASSVGRNTEAFF.

This rearrangement joins TRBV9 to TRBJ2-1; TRBD2 matches 10 bases. J was trimmed by 7 bases and V by 0 bases; bases with no gene match: 7. This CDR3 is built from 16 residues. Germline CDR1 reads SGDLS; CDR2 reads YYNGEE. The CDR3 protein is CASSVAGAGGGNEQFF. The CDR3 DNA sequence: TGTGCCAGCAGCGTAGCGGGAGCGGGAGGGGGGAATGAGCAGTTCTTC.

This clonotype was detected only a few times. V gene TRBV12-3 or TRBV12-4 combines with J gene TRBJ2-1, with 7 bases identical to TRBD1. The CDR3 contains 16 residues. With V trimmed by 4 bases and J by 2 bases, 8 bases remained unmatched. The CDR3 sequence: CASSSRQGRAYNEQFF. CDR3 bases: TGTGCCAGCAGTTCCCGACAGGGACGAGCCTACAATGAGCAGTTCTTC.

Ten or more counts support this clonotype. The CDR3 loop is CASSSRLAEPYEQYF. CDR3 nucleotide sequence: TGTGCCAGCAGCTCCCGACTAGCGGAGCCCTACGAGCAGTACTTC. The V gene is TRBV13, the J gene TRBJ2-7; 9 bases line up with TRBD2. Unmatched junction bases numbered 6, after V lost 4 bases and J lost 2 bases. Per the germline V gene, CDR1 is PRHDT and CDR2 is FYEKMQ (reference sequence). The CDR3 has 15 amino acids.

This clonotype has just a few counts. This chain links TRBV20-1 with TRBJ2-1; 10 bases line up with TRBD2. Germline V gene sequence: CDR1 DFQATT, CDR2 SNEGSKA (reference sequence). This CDR3 has 16 amino acids. V shed 3 bases, J shed 6 bases, and the junction held 11 bases outside the gene matches. This CDR3 is CSARVHLAGEVNEQFF. In DNA, the CDR3 is TGCAGTGCTAGGGTCCACCTAGCGGGAGAAGTCAATGAGCAGTTCTTC.

This clonotype was found many times. This sequence joins TRBV28 and TRBJ2-5, with D perhaps matching TRBD1 or TRBD2 (7 bases each). Trimming left V 4 bases short and J 2 bases short, with 11 bases between. The germline V gene encodes CDR1 MDHEN and CDR2 SYDVKM. The CDR3 is made up of 14 amino acids. Here the CDR3 reads CASSSAGQQETQYF. DNA for the CDR3: TGTGCCAGCAGTTCAGCGGGACAGCAAGAGACCCAGTACTTC.

This sequence joins TRBV30 and TRBJ2-3; 8 bases are a match to TRBD1. CDR3 size: 16 residues. After removal of 2 bases from V and 2 bases from J, the junction contained 9 bases not matched to a gene. Germline V CDR1 and CDR2: GTSNPN, SVGIG (reference sequence). CDR3 DNA: TGTGCCTGGAGTAGCCTAGACAGGGGAAACACAGATACGCAGTATTTT. Its protein is CAWSSLDRGNTDTQYF.

In this sample, this clonotype turned up many times. This chain uses TRBV11-2 with TRBJ1-1; a possible D gene is TRBD1 (5 bases). The CDR3 covers 16 residues. CDR1 SGHAT and CDR2 FQNNGV come from the germline V gene. V dropped 1 base and J dropped 4 bases, with 16 bases sitting between them. The CDR3 region is CASSLVTGGPVTEAFF. In nucleotides, the CDR3 is TGTGCCAGCAGCTTAGTAACGGGGGGACCGGTCACTGAAGCTTTCTTT.

This clonotype was observed many times. The rearrangement joins TRBV3-1 to TRBJ2-7; D is uncertain. The CDR3 loop spans 12 amino acids. V gave up 1 base and J gave up 2 bases, with 3 bases separating them. CDR1 and CDR2 (germline): LGHDT, YNNKEL (reference sequence). This CDR3 reads CASSQVAYEQYF. CDR3 bases: TGTGCCAGCAGCCAAGTGGCCTACGAGCAGTACTTC.

This clonotype was found a few times. The V and J genes are TRBV6-1 and TRBJ2-1; perhaps TRBD1 as D (5 bases). Germline CDR1 and CDR2: MNHNS and SASEGT. Trimming took off 5 bases at V and 4 bases at J, with 12 bases between the two ends. The CDR3 runs to 14 residues. CDR3 coding DNA: TGTGCCAGCAGTATGGACACCTCATACAATGAGCAGTTCTTC. Translation gives CASSMDTSYNEQFF.

This clonotype has just one count. The V gene is TRBV6-2 or TRBV6-3, the J gene TRBJ1-2; no definite D call. CDR3 size: 15 residues. The germline V and J ends were trimmed by 0 bases and 5 bases, with 13 bases remaining between them. Germline CDR1 reads MNHEY; CDR2 reads SVGEGT. The CDR3, as DNA: TGTGCCAGCAGTTACTCGATTGCATTCGGATATGGCTACACCTTC. Amino acid sequence: CASSYSIAFGYGYTF.

This clonotype was picked up many times. The V call is TRBV27, the J call TRBJ2-7; 9 positions match TRBD2. In germline, CDR1 is MNHEY, CDR2 SMNVEV (reference sequence). The V segment lost 4 bases and the J segment 7 bases; nucleotides outside the gene matches: 11. CDR3 size: 15 residues. In nucleotides, the CDR3 is TGTGCCAGCAGTTCAAGACTAGCGGACACAAGGGAGCAGTACTTC. Its protein product is CASSSRLADTREQYF.